Listed here are 21 T cell receptor beta chains from one sample, sequenced in a study of blood T cells in healthy people across ages. Together with a sample-barcoded 5' primer, a J-beta primer mix was included in a second PCR lasting roughly 6 to 12 cycles. A single record per CDR3 protein comes from TCRdb applying MiXCR to the 5' RACE reads. The data show roughly 680,000 distinct CDR3 sequences, roughly half seen once. Material: blood. The receptor source for this set is an elderly woman in good health.

The chain uses TRBV6-6 and TRBJ2-1; 8 bases agree with TRBD1. The CDR3 is made up of 14 amino acids. The germline V gene encodes CDR1 MNHNY and CDR2 SVGAGI (reference sequence). Unmatched junction bases numbered 7, after V lost 6 bases and J lost 6 bases. Here the CDR3 DNA reads TGTGCCAGCAGAACCGGACAGGGTTCCAATGAGCAGTTCTTC. Protein sequence: CASRTGQGSNEQFF.

Notes on this clonotype: A clone one base away is much larger, so this may be a read error. This chain joins TRBV20-1 and TRBJ2-1, with TRBD2 matching 9 bases. The DNA matches TRBJ2-7 better at its end, which makes the J call doubtful. The germline V gene encodes CDR1 DFQATT and CDR2 SNEGSKA (reference sequence). The CDR3 has 16 amino acids. The CDR3 protein is CSARGVAGAPYNEQYF. As DNA, the CDR3 is TGCAGTGCTAGAGGTGTAGCGGGAGCTCCCTACAATGAGCAGTACTTC.

This clonotype was seen repeatedly, ten times or more. The chain links TRBV29-1 to TRBJ2-7; TRBD1 matches 7 bases. V trimming: 5 bases; J trimming: 2 bases; junction bases outside the gene matches: 3. Germline-derived CDR1 and CDR2 are SQVTM and ANQGSEA. This CDR3 comprises 12 residues. The CDR3 nucleotides read TGCAGCGTTCCCCAGGGGGCCTACGAGCAGTACTTC. Its translation is CSVPQGAYEQYF.

Comment on this clonotype: At one end, the junction sequence differs from germline, possibly due to a read error. The CDR3 DNA is TGTGCCAGCAGCTACTATAGCGGGGCCACAGATACGCAGTATTTT. It codes for CASSYYSGATDTQYF. J is TRBJ2-3 and V is TRBV6-5; 8 bases are a match to TRBD2. Looked up from germline, CDR1 is MNHEY and CDR2 is SVGAGI. The CDR3 spans 15 residues.

The chain recombines TRBV20-1 with TRBJ2-3; TRBD1 aligns across 12 bases. Germline assignment: CDR1 DFQATT and CDR2 SNEGSKA (reference sequence). This CDR3 spans 15 amino acids. V shed 1 base and J 14 bases; nucleotides not matched to a gene: 13. CDR3 residues: CSARARDRGHRYAYF. As DNA, the CDR3 is TGCAGTGCTAGAGCAAGGGACAGGGGGCACAGATACGCGTATTTT.

The chain recombines TRBV3-1 with TRBJ2-1; D is tentatively TRBD1 or TRBD2 (6 bases each). The CDR3 has 16 residues. Trimming removed 1 base at V and 10 bases at J, with 20 bases between. Germline CDR1 LGHDT, CDR2 YNNKEL (reference sequence). In DNA form, the CDR3 reads TGTGCCAGCAGCCAAGCGCAGGGACCCTTAGGGGGGGAGCAGTTCTTC. It translates to CASSQAQGPLGGEQFF.

V usage is TRBV5-1 and J usage is TRBJ2-4; D uncertain. The tail of the sequence fits TRBJ2-7 better, so the J call may be wrong. Per germline, CDR1 SGHRS and CDR2 YFSETQ. This CDR3 comprises 13 residues. This CDR3 is CASSSGPLDEQYF. For the CDR3, the DNA is TGCGCCAGCAGCTCCGGGCCCCTGGACGAGCAGTACTTC.

The chain carries TRBV7-9 and TRBJ1-6; D perhaps matches TRBD1 (6 bases). CDR1 SEHNR and CDR2 FQNEAQ come from the germline V gene (reference sequence). V was cut by 4 bases and J by 5 bases, with 9 bases left in between. CDR3 length: 14 amino acids. The CDR3, as DNA: TGTGCCAGCAGCTCCTGGACAGATAATTCACCCCTCCACTTT. It is translated as CASSSWTDNSPLHF.

V is TRBV6-6 and J is TRBJ1-2; D unclear. The CDR3 has 13 amino acids. V was clipped by 9 bases and J by 5 bases, with 16 bases between them. Germline values: CDR1 MNHNY, CDR2 SVGAGI (reference sequence). Here the CDR3 DNA reads TGTGCCAGTGTAACAAGCCCCACATATGGCTACACCTTC. Its protein is CASVTSPTYGYTF.

This clonotype was recorded at least ten times. The gene calls are TRBV28 and TRBJ2-3; a weak D match, TRBD2 (6 bases). The CDR3 contains 15 residues. V was cut by 4 bases and J by 3 bases, with 14 bases left in between. In germline, CDR1 is MDHEN, CDR2 SYDVKM. The CDR3, as DNA: TGTGCCAGCAGTTCCATCGGGGGTGGTACAGATACGCAGTATTTT. Its translation is CASSSIGGGTDTQYF.

The J gene is TRBJ2-7, the V gene TRBV4-1; the D call may be TRBD1 or TRBD2 (5 bases each). The CDR3 loop spans 16 amino acids. Trimming removed 3 bases from V and 2 bases from J, with 17 bases in between. Per the germline V gene, CDR1 is MGHRA and CDR2 is YSYEKL. The CDR3 loop reads CASSQGDLLITYEQYF. DNA for the CDR3: TGCGCCAGCAGCCAGGGGGATTTACTTATTACCTACGAGCAGTACTTC.

V is TRBV5-1 and J is TRBJ2-5; tentative D call: TRBD1 (5 bases). The CDR3 runs to 14 residues. Germline V CDR1 and CDR2: SGHRS, YFSETQ. The ends were cut back, 0 bases at V and 6 bases at J, with 12 bases in the middle. The chain's CDR3 is CASSLDVGQKTQYF. In DNA, the CDR3 is TGCGCCAGCAGCTTGGATGTGGGGCAGAAGACCCAGTACTTC.

The chain joins TRBV20-1 to TRBJ2-1, with a possible D match to TRBD2 (5 bases). CDR1 and CDR2 from the germline V gene are DFQATT and SNEGSKA (reference sequence). CDR3 size: 16 residues. Trimming stripped 3 bases from V and 7 bases from J, with 22 bases between. CDR3 DNA sequence: TGCAGTGCTAGTCCCATACTGAGGGCCGGTGGTAATGAGCAGTTCTTC. Its protein product is CSASPILRAGGNEQFF.

This clonotype was seen repeatedly, ten times or more. The chain recombines TRBV10-3 with TRBJ2-3; D uncertain. Germline values: CDR1 ENHRY, CDR2 SYGVKD. The CDR3 spans 14 residues. The V end was cut by 2 bases, the J end by 4 bases, with 10 bases between. The CDR3 nucleotides read TGTGCCATCAGTGAGGGGTGGATGGCAGATACGCAGTATTTT. Translation gives CAISEGWMADTQYF.

The chain recombines TRBV5-5 with TRBJ2-5; unclear D gene. V shed 4 bases and J shed 4 bases, with 8 bases lying between them. This CDR3 has 12 residues. In germline, CDR1 is SGHKS, CDR2 YYEKEE (reference sequence). CDR3 loop: CASSRYGETQYF. The CDR3 region has the DNA TGTGCCAGCAGCCGTTATGGAGAGACCCAGTACTTC.

This clonotype has just one count. The V call is TRBV15, the J call TRBJ2-3, with 7 bases that match TRBD2. CDR1 and CDR2 (germline): LNHNV, YYDKDF (reference sequence). Trimming cost V 4 bases and J 4 bases; bases outside gene matches: 11. The CDR3 has 16 residues. In DNA, the CDR3 is TGTGCCACCAGCAAGGACGGGGGGTCCCTCGCAGATACGCAGTATTTT. Translating it yields CATSKDGGSLADTQYF.

This clonotype was counted ten times or more. A much larger clone sits a single nucleotide away, making a read error possible. This sequence joins TRBV4-3 and TRBJ2-5, with D possibly TRBD1 on 5 matching bases. Germline-derived CDR1 and CDR2 are LGHNA and YSLEER. This CDR3 comprises 16 residues. Trimming shortened V by 0 bases and J by 1 base, and 12 bases separated the two germline ends. CDR3 nucleotides: TGCGCCAGCAGCCAAGATGGGGCAAGCCCCCAAGAGACCCAGTACTTC. Its translation: CASSQDGASPQETQYF.

V is TRBV7-2 and J is TRBJ2-5; TRBD2 aligns across 11 bases. Germline V gene sequence: CDR1 SGHTA, CDR2 FQGNSA. The V segment lost 4 bases and the J segment 3 bases; nucleotides outside the gene matches: 4. CDR3 length: 15 residues. This CDR3 is CASSSRLAGKETQYF. The CDR3 DNA reads TGTGCCAGCAGCTCTCGACTAGCGGGGAAAGAGACCCAGTACTTC.

This clonotype came up many times. The chain carries TRBV20-1 and TRBJ2-5, with unresolved D. The germline V gene has CDR1 DFQATT and CDR2 SNEGSKA (reference sequence). Trimming took 3 bases from V and 1 from J, leaving 0 bases between them. CDR3 length: 10 amino acids. CDR3 nucleotides: TGCAGTGCTAGCCAAGAGACCCAGTACTTC. Its protein product is CSASQETQYF.

This clonotype was picked up many times. V and J are TRBV5-1 and TRBJ2-1; 11 bases fit TRBD2. J gave up 7 bases and V 3 bases, and 15 bases lay outside the gene matches. Germline CDR1 SGHRS, CDR2 YFSETQ. The CDR3 totals 18 residues. CDR3 sequence: CASSSSSQTSGIGNEQFF. CDR3 DNA sequence: TGCGCCAGCAGCTCCTCCTCGCAGACTAGCGGGATCGGGAATGAGCAGTTCTTC.

In DNA, the CDR3 is TGTGCCAGCAGCTTAGGACTTACCGGGACCGGGGAGCTGTTTTTT. Translating gives CASSLGLTGTGELFF. The V call is TRBV11-3, the J call TRBJ2-2; unclear D gene. Germline V lookup: CDR1 SGHNT, CDR2 YENEEA. The germline V and J ends were trimmed by 1 base and 5 bases, with 11 bases remaining between them. This CDR3 comprises 15 residues.